This entry lists 25 T cell receptor beta chains sequenced from one sample in a study of OX40 agonist ivuxolimab in advanced cancers. Data came from immunoSEQ multiplex PCR; TCRdb stores just in-frame clones and leaves some out. The repertoire has roughly 93,000 clones, 70% to 85% of them found once; the top ten carry 4.5% to 6%. The sequencing here drew on CD4+ or CD8+ T cells sorted from blood, taken in a trial of the OX40 agonist ivuxolimab. Receptor source: an adult with an advanced solid tumor such as melanoma, head and neck, liver or kidney cancer.

This sequence joins TRBV7-7 and TRBJ2-5; D is unresolved. V gave up 0 bases and J gave up 5 bases, with 13 bases separating them. The CDR3 spans 15 residues. Germline loops: CDR1 SSHAT, CDR2 FNYEAQ (reference sequence). DNA for the CDR3: TGTGCCAGCAGCTTAGCGGCCCTGGAAGGGGAGACCCAGTACTTC. This gives the protein CASSLAALEGETQYF.

The J gene is TRBJ1-3, the V gene TRBV6-6; tentatively, D is TRBD1 (5 bases). Germline V gene lookup returns CDR1 MNHNY and CDR2 SVGAGI (reference sequence). CDR3 length: 16 amino acids. V was trimmed by 7 bases and J by 9 bases, leaving 25 bases between them. CDR3 DNA: TGTGCCAGCACCGGAACCGTTTTTACAGGTCGCGGCACCATATATTTT. It encodes CASTGTVFTGRGTIYF.

This clone was observed once. This chain links TRBV5-6 with TRBJ1-2; D gene unclear. The CDR3 length is 14 residues. CDR1 is SGHDT, CDR2 YYEEEE, per germline. Trimming shortened V by 4 bases and J by 3 bases, and 13 bases separated the two germline ends. In DNA, the CDR3 is TGTGCCAGCAGCCAAGGGAGGCGGCACTATGGCTACACCTTC. Translation gives CASSQGRRHYGYTF.

Details on this clone: This sample also contains other DNA sequences that code for the same CDR3. This chain connects TRBV5-4 to TRBJ1-1; the D is unclear. The V end lost 0 bases, the J end lost 1 base, and 7 bases lay between the germline ends. This CDR3 region has 14 residues. Germline V gene sequence: CDR1 SGHNT, CDR2 YYREEE (reference sequence). The CDR3 coding sequence is TGTGCCAGCAGCTTGGCCGGCGCGAACACTGAAGCTTTCTTT. Protein sequence: CASSLAGANTEAFF.

V is TRBV6-6 and J is TRBJ1-6; 9 nucleotides agree with TRBD1. V was pared by 6 bases and J by 9 bases, with 12 bases of the junction left unmatched. The CDR3 spans 16 residues. Germline lookup yields CDR1 MNHNY and CDR2 SVGAGI (reference sequence). The CDR3 spells CASSSINRGQGSPLHF. The CDR3 nucleotides read TGTGCCAGCAGCTCCATAAACAGGGGGCAGGGTTCACCCCTCCACTTT.

The chain recombines TRBV5-8 with TRBJ2-7; D assignment may be TRBD1 or TRBD2 (5 bases each). Deletions cut 4 bases from V and 3 bases from J, with 17 bases between. CDR3 size: 15 residues. Germline V lookup: CDR1 SGHTS, CDR2 YDEGEE. The CDR3 protein is CASSRIEGRGYEQYF. CDR3 in DNA: TGTGCCAGCAGCCGAATTGAGGGAAGGGGCTACGAGCAGTACTTC. The full variable domain, rest sourced from reference TRBV5-8 and TRBJ2-7, is EAGVTQSPTHLIKTRGQQATLRCSPISGHTSVYWYQQALGLGLQFLLWYDEGEERNRGNFPPRFSGRQFPNYSSELNVNALELEDSALYLCASSRIEGRGYEQYFGPGTRLTVT.

This chain uses TRBV5-1 with TRBJ2-7, with no clear D. The CDR3 has 11 amino acids. V lost 0 bases and J 5 bases, leaving 3 bases between the germline ends. Germline V gene lookup returns CDR1 SGHRS and CDR2 YFSETQ. As DNA, the CDR3 is TGCGCCAGCAGCTTGGCCAACGAGCAGTACTTC. Translating gives CASSLANEQYF.

J is TRBJ2-7 and V is TRBV6-5, with D unclear. The CDR3 runs 11 residues. The ends were cut back, 10 bases at V and 3 bases at J, with 10 bases in the middle. Per germline, CDR1 MNHEY and CDR2 SVGAGI. The CDR3 DNA is TGTGCCACCTCTGGGCACTACGAGCAGTACTTC. Its protein is CATSGHYEQYF.

The chain is built from TRBV7-9 and TRBJ2-7, with TRBD2 matching over 9 bases. After removal of 5 bases from V and 2 bases from J, the junction contained 7 bases not matched to a gene. The CDR3 covers 15 residues. Germline-derived CDR1 and CDR2 are SEHNR and FQNEAQ (reference sequence). As DNA, the CDR3 is TGTGCCAGCAGCCCTAGCGGGAACACCCCCTACGAGCAGTACTTC. Translating it yields CASSPSGNTPYEQYF.

The genes are TRBV5-6 and TRBJ2-1, with D possibly TRBD1 on 7 matching bases. CDR1 and CDR2 from the germline V gene are SGHDT and YYEEEE. The CDR3 loop spans 12 amino acids. The ends were cut back, 4 bases at V and 8 bases at J, with 10 bases in the middle. CDR3 loop: CASSIRGDEQFF. CDR3 bases: TGTGCCAGCAGCATCAGGGGGGATGAGCAGTTCTTC.

DNA for the CDR3: TGTGCCAGCAGCTTAATCGTAGGGGGAGCCGGGGAGACCCAGTACTTC. Its translation: CASSLIVGGAGETQYF. The chain uses TRBV7-8 and TRBJ2-5; tentatively, D is TRBD1 (6 bases). CDR1 SGHVS and CDR2 FQNEAQ come from the germline V gene. The CDR3 runs 16 residues. Deletions cut 2 bases from V and 5 bases from J, with 18 bases between.

The chain links TRBV7-2 to TRBJ2-5; 14 nucleotides align to TRBD2. This CDR3 has 17 amino acids. Germline values: CDR1 SGHTA, CDR2 FQGNSA. V lost 5 bases, J lost 2 bases, and 7 bases stayed unmatched. The chain's CDR3 is CASSIGTSGSGQETQYF. The CDR3 nucleotides are TGTGCCAGCAGCATTGGGACTAGCGGGAGCGGACAAGAGACCCAGTACTTC. The whole variable domain, remainder taken from reference TRBV7-2 and TRBJ2-5, is GAGVSQSPSNKVTEKGKDVELRCDPISGHTALYWYRQSLGQGLEFLIYFQGNSAPDKSGLPSDRFSAERTGGSVSTLTIQRTQQEDSAVYLCASSIGTSGSGQETQYFGPGTRLLVL.

This rearrangement joins TRBV5-6 to TRBJ2-5, with D perhaps given as TRBD1 or TRBD2 (6 bases each). The tail of the sequence fits TRBJ2-7 better, so the J call may be wrong. CDR1 and CDR2 from the germline V gene are SGHDT and YYEEEE. CDR3 length: 14 residues. The CDR3 coding sequence is TGTGCCAGCACCCGGGGGCAGGGTGCCTACGAGCAGTACTTC. Translating it yields CASTRGQGAYEQYF.

J is TRBJ1-5 and V is TRBV19, with no clear D. The CDR3 length is 14 residues. The V gene lost 5 bases and the J gene lost 0 bases, with 8 bases spanning the gap. Germline V gene lookup returns CDR1 LNHDA and CDR2 SQIVND (reference sequence). CDR3 sequence reads: CASSRDYSNQPQHF. In DNA, the CDR3 is TGTGCCAGTAGTCGGGATTATAGCAATCAGCCCCAGCATTTT.

V and J are TRBV4-1 and TRBJ2-5, with D perhaps matching TRBD1 (6 bases). The last part of the DNA fits TRBJ2-7 better; the J call may be wrong. The CDR3 has 14 residues. In germline, CDR1 is MGHRA, CDR2 YSYEKL. DNA of the CDR3: TGCGCCAGCAGCCAATTAGACAGGAGCTACGAGCAGTACTTC. It specifies CASSQLDRSYEQYF.

The chain uses TRBV27 and TRBJ2-7; D unclear. The germline V gene has CDR1 MNHEY and CDR2 SMNVEV (reference sequence). The CDR3 totals 12 residues. Trimming shortened V by 8 bases and J by 7 bases, and 15 bases separated the two germline ends. In DNA, the CDR3 is TGTGCCAGCGGGGAAGGTGCGATTGAGCAGTACTTC. Translated: CASGEGAIEQYF.

This clone occurred once. This rearrangement joins TRBV2 to TRBJ1-3; the match to TRBD1 covers 10 bases. After removal of 4 bases from V and 6 bases from J, the junction contained 9 bases not matched to a gene. The germline V gene has CDR1 SNHLY and CDR2 FYNNEI. The CDR3 runs to 16 residues. CDR3 loop: CASSASPGQGLNTIYF. CDR3 coding DNA: TGTGCCAGCAGTGCTTCACCGGGACAGGGGCTAAACACCATATATTTT.

CDR3 sequence: CASSSTAGGEQYF. In DNA, the CDR3 is TGTGCCAGCTCCTCGACGGCGGGAGGGGAGCAGTACTTC. The V gene is TRBV18, the J gene TRBJ2-7, with 9 bases that match TRBD2. This CDR3 is 13 amino acids long. V dropped 6 bases and J dropped 7; count of bases not matched to a gene: 7. Looked up from germline, CDR1 is KGHSH and CDR2 is LQKENI.

J is TRBJ2-1 and V is TRBV5-6, with 9 bases matching TRBD2. CDR3 size: 15 residues. Germline V gives CDR1 SGHDT, CDR2 YYEEEE. J lost 3 bases, V lost 4 bases, and 5 bases had no gene match. The DNA for the CDR3 is TGTGCCAGCAGCGATAGCGGGGGCCACTACAATGAGCAGTTCTTC. Encoded protein: CASSDSGGHYNEQFF.

The genes are TRBV27 and TRBJ2-2; D is uncertain. Trimming cost V 1 base and J 2 bases, with 5 bases left between them. The length of the CDR3 is 14 residues. Germline V gene sequence: CDR1 MNHEY, CDR2 SMNVEV (reference sequence). In DNA, the CDR3 is TGTGCCAGCAGTTTATGGATAAACACCGGGGAGCTGTTTTTT. Its protein product is CASSLWINTGELFF.

The rearrangement links TRBV5-6 to TRBJ1-2, with D hard to call. V was pared by 1 base and J by 7 bases, with 8 bases between. This CDR3 is 12 amino acids long. In germline, CDR1 is SGHDT, CDR2 YYEEEE. CDR3 loop: CASSLIFSGYTF. Written as DNA, the CDR3 is TGTGCCAGCAGCTTGATCTTCAGTGGCTACACCTTC. The whole variable domain, filled in from reference TRBV5-6 and TRBJ1-2, reads DAGVTQSPTHLIKTRGQQVTLRCSPKSGHDTVSWYQQALGQGPQFIFQYYEEEERQRGNFPDRFSGHQFPNYSSELNVNALLLGDSALYLCASSLIFSGYTFGSGTRLTVV.

The J gene is TRBJ2-3, the V gene TRBV2, with D uncertain. V lost 5 bases, J lost 2 bases, and 11 bases lay in between. This CDR3 is 14 amino acids long. Germline V gene lookup returns CDR1 SNHLY and CDR2 FYNNEI. As DNA, the CDR3 is TGTGCCAGCAGTTGGCAGCAGGACACAGATACGCAGTATTTT. Its protein product is CASSWQQDTDTQYF.

The V and J genes are TRBV18 and TRBJ1-5, with D possibly matching TRBD1 (6 bases). This CDR3 region has 15 residues. Deletions cut 3 bases from V and 7 bases from J, with 16 bases between. Per the germline V gene, CDR1 is KGHSH and CDR2 is LQKENI. In DNA, the CDR3 is TGTGCCAGCTCACCTACCAAGGCAGGGGAACAGCCCCAGCATTTT. Translated, it gives CASSPTKAGEQPQHF.

The chain joins TRBV6-6 to TRBJ2-2, with TRBD2 as a possible D gene (5 bases). The CDR3 is 12 residues long. Germline CDR1 and CDR2: MNHNY and SVGAGI (reference sequence). Trimming removed 6 bases at V and 8 bases at J, with 10 bases between. CDR3 in amino acids: CASRSPGGELFF. CDR3 bases: TGTGCCAGCAGGTCCCCGGGGGGGGAGCTGTTTTTT.

Of note for this clone: The same CDR3 is also encoded by other DNA sequences in this sample. V gene TRBV25-1 combines with J gene TRBJ1-1; D perhaps matches TRBD1 (6 bases). Trimming removed 5 bases at V and 1 base at J, with 11 bases between. Looked up from germline, CDR1 is MGHDK and CDR2 is SYGVNS. The CDR3 extends over 14 amino acids. The CDR3 here is CASSRGQENTEAFF. In DNA, the CDR3 is TGTGCCAGCAGTCGGGGGCAGGAGAACACTGAAGCTTTCTTT.